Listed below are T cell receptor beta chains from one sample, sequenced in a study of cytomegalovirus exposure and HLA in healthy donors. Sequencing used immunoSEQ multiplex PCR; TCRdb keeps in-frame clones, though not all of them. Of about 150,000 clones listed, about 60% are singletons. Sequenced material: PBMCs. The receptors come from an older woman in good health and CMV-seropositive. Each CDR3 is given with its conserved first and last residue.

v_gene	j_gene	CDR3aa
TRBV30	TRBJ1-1	CAWSSRRNTEAFF
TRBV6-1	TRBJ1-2	CASSETGSYGYTF
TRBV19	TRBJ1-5	CASSMRAGTSNQPQHF
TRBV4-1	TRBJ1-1	CASSQEGGAPTEAFF
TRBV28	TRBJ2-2	CASSSWRRNTGELFF
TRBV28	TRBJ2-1	CASSSSRNHNEQFF
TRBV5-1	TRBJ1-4	CASSSIPTGGNEKLFF
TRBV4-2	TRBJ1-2	CASSHPGTGGAVGYTF
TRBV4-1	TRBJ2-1	CASSTDRGNEQFF
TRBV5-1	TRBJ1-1	CASSLGGNTEAFF
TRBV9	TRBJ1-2	CASSVPRSGVEVEGYTF
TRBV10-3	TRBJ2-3	CAISESNLAGEGTQYF
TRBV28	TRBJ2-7	CASRFGGGGYEQYF
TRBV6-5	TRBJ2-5	CASTDGGRLAETQYF
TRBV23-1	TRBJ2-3	CASSQDRTCTDTQYF
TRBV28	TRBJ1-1	CASKLGTANTEAFF
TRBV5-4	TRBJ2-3	CASSLRLAGSTDTQYF
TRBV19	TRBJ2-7	CASSMPGEGTYEQYF
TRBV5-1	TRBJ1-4	CASSLGNRVTNEKLFF
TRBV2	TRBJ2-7	CASSPRLAGSYEQYF
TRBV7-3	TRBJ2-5	CASSRDTGPETQYF
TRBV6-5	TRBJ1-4	CASSRGTGEGEKLFF
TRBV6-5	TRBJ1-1	CASSLLKNTEAFF
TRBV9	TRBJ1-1	CASSVDPEMNTEAFF
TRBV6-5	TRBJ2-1	CASSYAAGGPSHEQFF
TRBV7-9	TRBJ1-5	CASSLGGPDSNQPQHF
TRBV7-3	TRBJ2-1	CASSLVGGPENEQFF
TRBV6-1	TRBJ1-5	CASSEGSTSNQPQHF
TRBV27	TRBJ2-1	CASSYGGTRVSEQFF
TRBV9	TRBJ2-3	CASSVGGLAGANTQYF
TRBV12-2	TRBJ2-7	CARRWGGHSYEQYF